A single sample is the source of the 30 T cell receptor beta chains below, sequenced in a study of CD8 T cells in ankylosing spondylitis. Using its own MiXCR run on the 5' RACE reads, TCRdb lists one record per CDR3 protein. The table lists 85,000 to 90,000 distinct CDR3 sequences, 25% to 35% of them singletons. Specimen: blood, either unsorted or a sorted T cell fraction (not recorded which). The source of these receptors is a male donor with ankylosing spondylitis or in good health (not recorded which).

The genes are TRBV29-1 and TRBJ2-5; 8 nucleotides line up with TRBD2. The V gene end was trimmed by 4 bases and the J gene end by 4 bases; junction bases not matched to a gene: 11. The CDR3 is 15 residues long. CDR1 SQVTM and CDR2 ANQGSEA come from the germline V gene. The DNA for the CDR3 is TGCAGCGTTGCTGGGGGCGGGAGGAGGGTAGAGACCCAGTACTTC. This codes for CSVAGGGRRVETQYF.

The genes are TRBV2 and TRBJ1-2; D is unresolved. Germline-derived CDR1 and CDR2 are SNHLY and FYNNEI. Trimming took 6 bases from V and 4 from J, leaving 15 bases between them. This CDR3 has 14 residues. The CDR3 region is CASRGGRSGYGYTF. In nucleotides, the CDR3 is TGTGCCAGCAGGGGAGGGCGGAGCGGCTATGGCTACACCTTC. The variable domain in full, with the rest retrieved from reference TRBV2 and TRBJ1-2, is EPEVTQTPSHQVTQMGQEVILRCVPISNHLYFYWYRQILGQKVEFLVSFYNNEISEKSEIFDDQFSVERPDGSNFTLKIRSTKLEDSAMYFCASRGGRSGYGYTFGSGTRLTVV.

This clonotype was counted between two and nine times. This chain uses TRBV4-2 with TRBJ2-1, with 7 bases that match TRBD2. The CDR3 spans 19 residues. The J segment lost 2 bases and the V segment lost 4 bases, leaving 17 bases of the junction unmatched. Per the germline V gene, CDR1 is LGHNA and CDR2 is YNFKEQ. The CDR3 loop reads CASSPGTTGQRLPYNEQFF. The CDR3 DNA follows: TGTGCCAGCAGCCCTGGGACTACTGGCCAGAGACTACCCTACAATGAGCAGTTCTTC.

This clonotype was detected many times. The chain uses TRBV5-1 and TRBJ2-5, with D possibly TRBD1 on 5 matching bases. This CDR3 comprises 14 residues. The V end lost 0 bases, the J end lost 9 bases, and 15 bases lay between the germline ends. Germline V lookup: CDR1 SGHRS, CDR2 YFSETQ. The CDR3 loop is CASSLVQGTSSQYF. The CDR3 DNA sequence: TGCGCCAGCAGCTTGGTTCAGGGCACGAGTTCCCAGTACTTC.

CDR3: CASSAFLQEEGETQYF. DNA for the CDR3: TGTGCCAGCAGTGCCTTCTTACAGGAGGAGGGAGAGACCCAGTACTTC. The gene calls are TRBV27 and TRBJ2-5; maybe TRBD2 (6 bases). Germline V CDR1 and CDR2: MNHEY, SMNVEV (reference sequence). V lost 5 bases and J lost 4, with 20 bases in between. CDR3 size: 16 residues.

The chain is built from TRBV5-1 and TRBJ2-1; perhaps TRBD2 as D (5 bases). CDR1 is SGHRS, CDR2 YFSETQ, per germline. The CDR3 has 14 residues. V lost 4 bases and J lost 4, with 12 bases in between. The CDR3 sequence is CASSLRVGYNEQFF. The CDR3 DNA follows: TGCGCCAGCAGCCTGCGGGTAGGGTACAATGAGCAGTTCTTC.

V gene TRBV10-3 combines with J gene TRBJ1-1; 10 positions agree with TRBD1. The CDR3 sequence is 15 residues long. Trimming cost V 4 bases and J 7 bases; bases outside gene matches: 9. CDR1 is ENHRY, CDR2 SYGVKD, per germline. In DNA, the CDR3 is TGTGCCATCAGTGCAGCCGGGACAGGGGCAGGTGAAGCTTTCTTT. Translation: CAISAAGTGAGEAFF.

V is TRBV20-1 and J is TRBJ2-3; 9 bases map to TRBD2. The junction had 5 bases not matched to a gene; V was cut back by 5 bases and J by 2 bases. The CDR3 is 14 residues long. CDR1 DFQATT and CDR2 SNEGSKA come from the germline V gene (reference sequence). The CDR3 region has the DNA TGCAGTGCTTTACTAGCGGGTAACACAGATACGCAGTATTTT. Translated, it gives CSALLAGNTDTQYF.

The rearrangement uses TRBV3-1 and TRBJ2-4; D is unclear. Trimming took off 0 bases at V and 8 bases at J, with 5 bases between the two ends. The CDR3 runs 12 residues. The germline CDR1 and CDR2 sequences are LGHDT and YNNKEL (reference sequence). Here the CDR3 reads CASSQDPDIQYF. DNA for the CDR3: TGTGCCAGCAGCCAAGATCCGGACATTCAGTACTTC. Complete variable domain (other parts from reference TRBV3-1 and TRBJ2-4): DTAVSQTPKYLVTQMGNDKSIKCEQNLGHDTMYWYKQDSKKFLKIMFSYNNKELIINETVPNRFSPKSPDKAHLNLHINSLELGDSAVYFCASSQDPDIQYFGAGTRLSVL.

This clonotype has a count of ten or more. This chain links TRBV20-1 with TRBJ1-2, with 7 bases identical to TRBD1. This CDR3 contains 14 residues. CDR1 and CDR2 from the germline V gene are DFQATT and SNEGSKA (reference sequence). V gave up 5 bases and J gave up 7 bases; unmatched junction bases: 13. CDR3 residues: CSASSSGTAPGYTF. The CDR3 nucleotides are TGCAGTGCTTCATCTTCCGGGACAGCACCTGGCTACACCTTC.

The V and J genes are TRBV5-4 and TRBJ2-1, with 10 nucleotides matching TRBD2. Per germline, CDR1 SGHNT and CDR2 YYREEE (reference sequence). The ends lost 3 bases at V and 3 bases at J; junction bases unmatched: 3. The CDR3 is made up of 15 amino acids. CDR3 in DNA: TGTGCCAGCAGCTCCAAGCGGGAGGGCTACAATGAGCAGTTCTTC. Its translation: CASSSKREGYNEQFF.

The CDR3 here is CSASVGGWNIQYF. For the CDR3, the DNA is TGCAGTGCTAGTGTGGGAGGTTGGAACATTCAGTACTTC. The J gene is TRBJ2-4, the V gene TRBV20-1; D might be TRBD2 (6 bases). CDR3 length: 13 amino acids. With 3 bases removed from V and 7 bases from J, the gap between germline ends came to 13 bases. Germline CDR1 is DFQATT and CDR2 is SNEGSKA (reference sequence).

This clonotype was counted between two and nine times. The J gene is TRBJ2-7, the V gene TRBV7-2; 9 bases line up with TRBD2. CDR3 size: 16 residues. The V segment lost 5 bases and the J segment 9 bases; nucleotides outside the gene matches: 17. In germline, CDR1 is SGHTA, CDR2 FQGNSA. The CDR3 is CASSPVSGGYFGGQYV. The CDR3 region has the DNA TGTGCCAGCAGCCCGGTTAGCGGGGGTTACTTCGGTGGGCAGTACGTC.

The chain combines TRBV5-1 with TRBJ2-3; 15 nucleotides match TRBD2. V trimming: 2 bases; J trimming: 5 bases; junction bases outside the gene matches: 3. The germline V gene has CDR1 SGHRS and CDR2 YFSETQ. The CDR3 spans 16 residues. As DNA, the CDR3 is TGCGCCAGCAGCTTCGGGACTAGCGGGGGGAGAGATACGCAGTATTTT. Its protein is CASSFGTSGGRDTQYF.

V and J are TRBV5-1 and TRBJ2-7; 7 bases align to TRBD1. Losses at the gene ends were 5 bases for V and 5 bases for J; bases not matched to a gene: 13. The CDR3 totals 15 residues. The germline CDR1 and CDR2 sequences are SGHRS and YFSETQ. The CDR3 is CASSSKTGLEDEQYF. The CDR3 coding sequence is TGCGCCAGCAGTTCAAAGACAGGGCTGGAAGACGAGCAGTACTTC. The entire variable domain, with the rest obtained from reference TRBV5-1 and TRBJ2-7, is as follows: KAGVTQTPRYLIKTRGQQVTLSCSPISGHRSVSWYQQTPGQGLQFLFEYFSETQRNKGNFPGRFSGRQFSNSRSEMNVSTLELGDSALYLCASSSKTGLEDEQYFGPGTRLTVT.

This clonotype was detected only a few times. The rearrangement links TRBV6-7 to TRBJ1-5; unclear D gene. TRBV6-7 is an ORF; its function is uncertain. V was clipped by 7 bases and J by 3 bases, with 22 bases between them. The CDR3 contains 17 residues. The CDR3 loop is CASMSAVRLRLNQPQHF. CDR3 DNA: TGTGCCAGCATGTCTGCTGTCCGGTTGCGCCTCAATCAGCCCCAGCATTTT.

A few counts support this clonotype. Germline and junction disagree at one end, which may indicate a read error. J is TRBJ2-1 and V is TRBV7-6, with D tentatively TRBD1 (6 bases). Germline assignment: CDR1 SGHVS and CDR2 FNYEAQ. The CDR3 sequence is 13 residues long. CDR3 DNA sequence: TGTGCTAGCAGCGCCGCTCGGACAGCCGAGCAGTTCTTC. Translation: CASSAARTAEQFF. The full variable domain, completed using reference TRBV7-6 and TRBJ2-1, is GAGVSQSPRYKVTKRGQDVALRCDPISGHVSLYWYRQALGQGPEFLTYFNYEAQQDKSGLPNDRFSAERPEGSISTLTIQRTEQRDSAMYRCASSAARTAEQFFGPGTRLTVL.

The CDR3 loop is CASSVVFLAGPSTDTQYF. The CDR3 nucleotides are TGTGCCAGCAGTGTGGTCTTCTTGGCAGGGCCGAGCACAGATACGCAGTATTTT. This sequence joins TRBV6-1 and TRBJ2-3, with TRBD1 as a possible D gene (5 bases). The CDR3 extends over 18 amino acids. Germline V gives CDR1 MNHNS, CDR2 SASEGT. V was shortened by 4 bases and J by 0 bases, with 20 bases between the two germline ends.

This clonotype was seen only a few times. V gene TRBV9 combines with J gene TRBJ2-3, with D perhaps assigned TRBD1 or TRBD2 (5 bases each). CDR3 length equals 16 residues. Trimming stripped 6 bases from V and 7 bases from J, with 24 bases between. In germline, CDR1 is SGDLS, CDR2 YYNGEE. CDR3 in amino acids: CASNSAVRGAPNTQYF. CDR3 bases: TGTGCCAGCAACTCAGCGGTTAGGGGCGCCCCGAATACGCAGTATTTT.

The chain uses TRBV28 and TRBJ2-7; TRBD1 matches 7 bases. Germline-derived CDR1 and CDR2 are MDHEN and SYDVKM. The CDR3 spans 15 residues. V trimming: 4 bases; J trimming: 1 base; junction bases outside the gene matches: 7. Here the CDR3 reads CASSSQGQISYEQYV. The DNA of the CDR3 is TGTGCCAGCAGTTCGCAGGGACAGATATCCTACGAGCAGTACGTC.

The chain has TRBV5-1 and TRBJ2-5; D ambiguous. The CDR3 contains 15 residues. From germline, CDR1 is SGHRS and CDR2 YFSETQ. Trimming left V 1 base short and J 3 bases short, with 13 bases between. CDR3 bases: TGCGCCAGCAGCTTGCAGTCGGGCTGGAAAGAGACCCAGTACTTC. Translation: CASSLQSGWKETQYF.

The chain employs TRBV7-8 and TRBJ1-5; D is undetermined. The CDR3 totals 12 residues. V gave up 3 bases and J gave up 6 bases, with 6 bases separating them. Germline V gene lookup returns CDR1 SGHVS and CDR2 FQNEAQ. Written as DNA, the CDR3 is TGTGCCAGCAGCTTTTCTGGTCAGCCCCAGCATTTT. Translating gives CASSFSGQPQHF.

The chain uses TRBV5-1 and TRBJ2-1, with unresolved D. The V gene lost 3 bases and the J gene lost 4 bases, with 11 bases spanning the gap. The CDR3 loop spans 14 amino acids. CDR1 and CDR2 from the germline V gene are SGHRS and YFSETQ. Here the CDR3 reads CASSSEPQYNEQFF. The CDR3 coding sequence is TGCGCCAGCAGCTCAGAGCCCCAGTACAATGAGCAGTTCTTC.

DNA for the CDR3: TGTGCCAGCAGTGAGGTATTGGGACTCGACACCGGGGAGCTGTTTTTT. Encoded protein: CASSEVLGLDTGELFF. This rearrangement joins TRBV2 to TRBJ2-2, with D possibly matching TRBD2 (6 bases). From germline, CDR1 is SNHLY and CDR2 FYNNEI. V was pared by 3 bases and J by 3 bases, with 14 bases between. The CDR3 is 16 amino acids.

The chain recombines TRBV9 with TRBJ2-1; D is uncertain. CDR1 is SGDLS and CDR2 is YYNGEE in the germline V gene. The germline V and J ends were trimmed by 4 bases and 5 bases, with 10 bases remaining between them. The CDR3 runs to 13 residues. CDR3 amino acids: CASSSLRNNEQFF. For the CDR3, the DNA is TGTGCCAGCAGCTCCCTCAGGAACAATGAGCAGTTCTTC.

CDR3 in DNA: TGTGCCAGCAGCTTCCCGCCTGGCGGGAGCAATGAGCAGTTCTTC. Its translation: CASSFPPGGSNEQFF. The rearrangement links TRBV7-9 to TRBJ2-1; 7 bases align to TRBD2. Trimming cost V 3 bases and J 6 bases; bases outside gene matches: 8. Germline lookup yields CDR1 SEHNR and CDR2 FQNEAQ (reference sequence). There are 15 residues in the CDR3.

In its sample, this clonotype was seen a few times. The chain couples TRBV12-3 or TRBV12-4 to TRBJ1-5; D ambiguous. Trimming left V 3 bases short and J 3 bases short, with 18 bases between. The CDR3 is made up of 17 amino acids. The CDR3 region is CASSFRISEGNNQPQHF. The CDR3 DNA is TGTGCCAGCAGTTTCCGTATTTCCGAGGGAAACAATCAGCCCCAGCATTTT.

This clonotype was seen a handful of times. The chain couples TRBV2 to TRBJ1-2; no definite D call. Germline CDR1 reads SNHLY; CDR2 reads FYNNEI. Trimming cost V 6 bases and J 4 bases, with 15 bases left between them. This CDR3 has 14 residues. This chain's CDR3 is CASRVSHSGYGYTF. CDR3 DNA: TGTGCCAGCAGAGTCAGTCATTCGGGCTATGGCTACACCTTC.

This clonotype occurred a few times. V and J are TRBV20-1 and TRBJ2-5, with D possibly being TRBD2 (6 bases). CDR3 length: 11 amino acids. The germline V gene encodes CDR1 DFQATT and CDR2 SNEGSKA (reference sequence). Deletions cut 6 bases from V and 5 bases from J, with 10 bases between. The CDR3 loop reads CSARGTETQYF. The CDR3 region has the DNA TGCAGTGCGCGGGGTACGGAGACCCAGTACTTC.

The rearrangement uses TRBV20-1 and TRBJ2-3; D might be TRBD2 (6 bases). Per the germline V gene, CDR1 is DFQATT and CDR2 is SNEGSKA (reference sequence). The V gene lost 2 bases and the J gene lost 2 bases, with 26 bases spanning the gap. The CDR3 is made up of 19 amino acids. The CDR3 sequence is CSARPASGGGTALTDTQYF. The CDR3 coding sequence is TGCAGTGCTAGACCGGCCTCCGGTGGGGGGACTGCCCTCACAGATACGCAGTATTTT.